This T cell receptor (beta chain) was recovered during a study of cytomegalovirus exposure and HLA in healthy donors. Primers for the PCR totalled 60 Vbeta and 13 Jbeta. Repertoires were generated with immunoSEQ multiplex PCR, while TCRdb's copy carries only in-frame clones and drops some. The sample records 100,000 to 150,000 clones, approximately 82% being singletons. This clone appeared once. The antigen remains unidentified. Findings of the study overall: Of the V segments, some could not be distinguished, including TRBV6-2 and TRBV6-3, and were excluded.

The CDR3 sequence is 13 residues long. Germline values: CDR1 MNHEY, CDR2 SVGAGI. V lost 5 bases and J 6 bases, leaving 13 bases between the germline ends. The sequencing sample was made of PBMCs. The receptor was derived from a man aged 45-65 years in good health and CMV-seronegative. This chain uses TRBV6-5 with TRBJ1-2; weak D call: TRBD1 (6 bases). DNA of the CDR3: TGTGCCAGCAGTACTCAGGGGACGCATGGCTACACCTTC. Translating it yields CASSTQGTHGYTF.